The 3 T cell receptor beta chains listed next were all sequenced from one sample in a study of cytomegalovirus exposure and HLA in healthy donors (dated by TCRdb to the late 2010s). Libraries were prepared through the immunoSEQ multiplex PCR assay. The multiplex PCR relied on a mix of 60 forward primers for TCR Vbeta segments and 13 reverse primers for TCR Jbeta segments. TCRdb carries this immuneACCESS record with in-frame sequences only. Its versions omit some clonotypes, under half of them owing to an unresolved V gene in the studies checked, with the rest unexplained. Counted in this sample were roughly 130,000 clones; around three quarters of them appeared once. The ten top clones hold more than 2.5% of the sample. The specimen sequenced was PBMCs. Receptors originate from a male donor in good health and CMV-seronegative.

The CDR3 sequence: CSVGPAGVSPGELFF. The DNA of the CDR3 is TGCAGCGTGGGTCCTGCGGGAGTAAGCCCCGGGGAGCTGTTTTTT. This chain joins TRBV29-1 and TRBJ2-2; 7 nucleotides agree with TRBD2. The CDR3 loop spans 15 amino acids. J gave up 6 bases and V 6 bases, and 13 bases lay outside the gene matches. Germline CDR1 reads SQVTM; CDR2 reads ANQGSEA.

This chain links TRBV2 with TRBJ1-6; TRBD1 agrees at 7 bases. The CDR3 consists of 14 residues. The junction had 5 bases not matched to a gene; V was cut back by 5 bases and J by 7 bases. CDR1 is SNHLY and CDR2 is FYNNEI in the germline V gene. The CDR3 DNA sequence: TGTGCCAGCAGTCGGGACAGTTTAAATTCACCCCTCCACTTT. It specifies CASSRDSLNSPLHF.

CDR3: CASSQREGNGYTF. The CDR3 DNA is TGTGCCAGCTCACAAAGGGAGGGCAATGGCTACACCTTC. This chain joins TRBV18 and TRBJ1-2; D gene uncertain. The V end was cut by 4 bases, the J end by 6 bases, with 12 bases between. CDR1 KGHSH and CDR2 LQKENI come from the germline V gene. The CDR3 is 13 amino acids.